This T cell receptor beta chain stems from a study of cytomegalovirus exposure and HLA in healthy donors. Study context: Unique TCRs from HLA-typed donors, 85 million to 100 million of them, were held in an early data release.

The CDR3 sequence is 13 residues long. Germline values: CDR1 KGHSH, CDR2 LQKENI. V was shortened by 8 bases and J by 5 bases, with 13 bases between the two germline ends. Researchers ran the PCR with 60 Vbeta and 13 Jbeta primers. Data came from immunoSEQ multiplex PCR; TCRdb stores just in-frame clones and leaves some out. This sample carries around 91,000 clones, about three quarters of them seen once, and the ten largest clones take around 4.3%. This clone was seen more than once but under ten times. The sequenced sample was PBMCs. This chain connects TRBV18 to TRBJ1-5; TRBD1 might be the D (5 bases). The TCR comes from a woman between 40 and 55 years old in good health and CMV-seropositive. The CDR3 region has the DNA TGTGCCAGCGCGGGGGGGACCGATCAGCCCCAGCATTTT. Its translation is CASAGGTDQPQHF.